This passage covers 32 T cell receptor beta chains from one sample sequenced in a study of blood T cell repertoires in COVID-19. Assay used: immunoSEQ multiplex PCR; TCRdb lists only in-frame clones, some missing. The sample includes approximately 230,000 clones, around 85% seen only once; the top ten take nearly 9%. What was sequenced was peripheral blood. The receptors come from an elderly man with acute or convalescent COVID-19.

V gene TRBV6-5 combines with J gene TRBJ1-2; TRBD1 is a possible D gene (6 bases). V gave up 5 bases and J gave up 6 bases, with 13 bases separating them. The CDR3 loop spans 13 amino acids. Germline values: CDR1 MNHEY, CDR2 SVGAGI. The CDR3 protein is CASSLRGADGYTF. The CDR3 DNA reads TGTGCCAGCAGTCTCAGGGGAGCGGATGGCTACACCTTC.

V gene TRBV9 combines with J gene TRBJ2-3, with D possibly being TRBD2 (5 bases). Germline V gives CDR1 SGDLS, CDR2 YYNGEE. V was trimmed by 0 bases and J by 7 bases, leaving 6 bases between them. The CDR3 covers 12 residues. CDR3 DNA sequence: TGTGCCAGCAGCGTAGGACTAAATACGCAGTATTTT. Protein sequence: CASSVGLNTQYF. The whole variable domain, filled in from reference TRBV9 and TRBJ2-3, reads DSGVTQTPKHLITATGQRVTLRCSPRSGDLSVYWYQQSLDQGLQFLIQYYNGEERAKGNILERFSAQQFPDLHSELNLSSLELGDSALYFCASSVGLNTQYFGPGTRLTVL.

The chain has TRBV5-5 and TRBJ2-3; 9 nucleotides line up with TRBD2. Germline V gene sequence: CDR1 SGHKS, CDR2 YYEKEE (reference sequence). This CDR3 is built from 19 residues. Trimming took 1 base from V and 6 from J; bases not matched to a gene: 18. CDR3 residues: CASSLIRAASGAQGDTQYF. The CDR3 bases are TGTGCCAGCAGCTTGATCAGGGCCGCTAGCGGGGCCCAAGGGGATACGCAGTATTTT.

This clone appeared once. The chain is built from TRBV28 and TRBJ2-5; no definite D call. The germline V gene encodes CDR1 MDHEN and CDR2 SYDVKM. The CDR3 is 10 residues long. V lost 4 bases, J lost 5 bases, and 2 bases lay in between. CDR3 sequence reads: CASSSETQYF. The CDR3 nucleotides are TGTGCCAGCAGTTCTGAGACCCAGTACTTC.

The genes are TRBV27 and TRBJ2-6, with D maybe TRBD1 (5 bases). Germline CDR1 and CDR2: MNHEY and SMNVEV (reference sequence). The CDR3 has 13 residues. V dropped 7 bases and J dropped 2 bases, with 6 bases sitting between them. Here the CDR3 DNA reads TGTGCCAGCAAAGGGGCTGGGGCCAACGTCCTGACTTTC. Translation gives CASKGAGANVLTF.

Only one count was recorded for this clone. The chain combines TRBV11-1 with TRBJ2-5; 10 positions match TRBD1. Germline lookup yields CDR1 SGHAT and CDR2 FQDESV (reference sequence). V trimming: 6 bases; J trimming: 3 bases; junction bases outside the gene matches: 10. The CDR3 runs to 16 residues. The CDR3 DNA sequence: TGTGCCAGCAGAAACTTATGGGACAGGGGTGAAGAGACCCAGTACTTC. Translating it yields CASRNLWDRGEETQYF.

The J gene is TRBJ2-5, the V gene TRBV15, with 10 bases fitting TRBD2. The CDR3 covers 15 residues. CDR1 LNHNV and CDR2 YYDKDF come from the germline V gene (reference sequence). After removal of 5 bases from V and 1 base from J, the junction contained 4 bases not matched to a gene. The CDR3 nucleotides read TGTGCCACCAGCCAAAGGACTAGCGGCCAAGAGACCCAGTACTTC. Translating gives CATSQRTSGQETQYF.

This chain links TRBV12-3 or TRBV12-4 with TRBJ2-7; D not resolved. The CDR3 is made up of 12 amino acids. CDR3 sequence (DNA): TGTGCGGTCTCGAAAGCAGGATACGAGCAGTACTTC. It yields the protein CAVSKAGYEQYF.

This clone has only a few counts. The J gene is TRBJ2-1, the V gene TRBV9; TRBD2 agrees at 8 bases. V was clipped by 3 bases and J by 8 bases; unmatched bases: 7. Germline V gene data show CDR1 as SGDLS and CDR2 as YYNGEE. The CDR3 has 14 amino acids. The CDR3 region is CASSAGLGDDEQFF. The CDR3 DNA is TGTGCCAGCAGCGCGGGACTAGGGGATGATGAGCAGTTCTTC.

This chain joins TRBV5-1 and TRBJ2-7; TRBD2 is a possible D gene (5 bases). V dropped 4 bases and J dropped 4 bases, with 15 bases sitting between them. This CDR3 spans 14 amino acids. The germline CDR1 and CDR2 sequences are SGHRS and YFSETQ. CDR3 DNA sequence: TGCGCCAGCAGCCTCGGACCTACGGGGTACGAGCAGTACTTC. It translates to CASSLGPTGYEQYF.

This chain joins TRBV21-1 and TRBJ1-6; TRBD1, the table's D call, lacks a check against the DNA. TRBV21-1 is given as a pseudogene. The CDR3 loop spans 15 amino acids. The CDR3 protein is CASSADSRVDSPLHF. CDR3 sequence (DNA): TGTGCCAGCAGCGCAGACAGTCGTGTGGATTCACCCCTCCACTTT.

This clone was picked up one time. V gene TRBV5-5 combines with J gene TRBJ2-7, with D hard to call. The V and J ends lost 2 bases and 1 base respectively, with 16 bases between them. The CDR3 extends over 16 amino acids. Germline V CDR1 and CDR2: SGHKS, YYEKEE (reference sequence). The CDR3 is CASSFSVRKNSYEQYF. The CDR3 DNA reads TGTGCCAGCAGCTTTTCTGTGCGTAAGAATTCCTACGAGCAGTACTTC.

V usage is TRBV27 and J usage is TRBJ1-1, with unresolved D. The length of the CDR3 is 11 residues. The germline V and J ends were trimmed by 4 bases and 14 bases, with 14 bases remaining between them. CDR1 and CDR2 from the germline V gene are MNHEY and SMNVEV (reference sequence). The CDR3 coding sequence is TGTGCCAGCAGTTATTCAGGCAATTCCTTCTTT. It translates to CASSYSGNSFF.

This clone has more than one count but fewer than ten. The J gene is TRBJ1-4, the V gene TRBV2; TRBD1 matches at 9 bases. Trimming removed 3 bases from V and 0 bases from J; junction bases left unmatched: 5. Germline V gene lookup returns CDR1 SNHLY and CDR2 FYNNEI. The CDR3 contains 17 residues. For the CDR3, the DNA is TGTGCCAGCAGTGACGGACAGGGGTTCGCAACTAATGAAAAACTGTTTTTT. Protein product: CASSDGQGFATNEKLFF. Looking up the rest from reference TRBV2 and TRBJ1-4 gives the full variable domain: EPEVTQTPSHQVTQMGQEVILRCVPISNHLYFYWYRQILGQKVEFLVSFYNNEISEKSEIFDDQFSVERPDGSNFTLKIRSTKLEDSAMYFCASSDGQGFATNEKLFFGSGTQLSVL.

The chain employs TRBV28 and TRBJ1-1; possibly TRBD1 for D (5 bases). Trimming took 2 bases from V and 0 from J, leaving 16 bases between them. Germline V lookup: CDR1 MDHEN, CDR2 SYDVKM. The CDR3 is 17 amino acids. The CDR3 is CASSLVGGWALNTEAFF. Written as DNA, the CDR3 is TGTGCCAGCAGTTTAGTGGGGGGTTGGGCCTTGAACACTGAAGCTTTCTTT.

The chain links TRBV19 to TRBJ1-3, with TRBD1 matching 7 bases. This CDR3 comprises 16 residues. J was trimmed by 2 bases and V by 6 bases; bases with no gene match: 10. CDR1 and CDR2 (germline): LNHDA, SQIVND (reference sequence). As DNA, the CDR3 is TGTGCCAGTAGACTAACAGGGGATCTTGCTGGAAACACCATATATTTT. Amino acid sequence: CASRLTGDLAGNTIYF.

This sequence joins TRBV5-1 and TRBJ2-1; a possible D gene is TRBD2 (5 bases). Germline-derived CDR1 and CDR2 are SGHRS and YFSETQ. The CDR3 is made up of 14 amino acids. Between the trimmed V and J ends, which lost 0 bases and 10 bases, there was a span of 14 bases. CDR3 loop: CASSLEPSTSEQFF. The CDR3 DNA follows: TGCGCCAGCAGCTTGGAGCCTAGCACAAGCGAGCAGTTCTTC. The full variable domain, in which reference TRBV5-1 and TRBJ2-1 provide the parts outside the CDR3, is KAGVTQTPRYLIKTRGQQVTLSCSPISGHRSVSWYQQTPGQGLQFLFEYFSETQRNKGNFPGRFSGRQFSNSRSEMNVSTLELGDSALYLCASSLEPSTSEQFFGPGTRLTVL.

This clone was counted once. The CDR3 DNA sequence: TGTGCCAGCCTCGTACCCGGGACAGGGCGAAGGTACACTGAAGCTTTCTTT. Translated: CASLVPGTGRRYTEAFF. J is TRBJ1-1 and V is TRBV5-7, with 9 bases fitting TRBD1. TRBV5-7 falls under the ORF class, with uncertain function. J lost 3 bases, V lost 7 bases, and 16 bases had no gene match. This CDR3 is built from 17 residues.

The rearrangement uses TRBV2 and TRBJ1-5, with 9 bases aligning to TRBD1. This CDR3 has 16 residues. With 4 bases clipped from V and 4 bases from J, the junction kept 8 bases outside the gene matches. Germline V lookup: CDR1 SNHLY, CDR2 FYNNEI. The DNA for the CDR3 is TGTGCCAGCAGTGTGGGACAGGGACAGGCGAATCAGCCCCAGCATTTT. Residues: CASSVGQGQANQPQHF. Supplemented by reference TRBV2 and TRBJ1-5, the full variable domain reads EPEVTQTPSHQVTQMGQEVILRCVPISNHLYFYWYRQILGQKVEFLVSFYNNEISEKSEIFDDQFSVERPDGSNFTLKIRSTKLEDSAMYFCASSVGQGQANQPQHFGDGTRLSIL.

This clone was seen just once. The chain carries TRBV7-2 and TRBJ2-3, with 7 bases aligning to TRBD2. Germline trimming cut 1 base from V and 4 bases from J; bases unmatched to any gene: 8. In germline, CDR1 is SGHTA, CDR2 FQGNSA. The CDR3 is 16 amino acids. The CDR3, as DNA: TGTGCCAGCAGCTTAGTCGGGGGAGGGCCGGCAGATACGCAGTATTTT. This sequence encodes CASSLVGGGPADTQYF.

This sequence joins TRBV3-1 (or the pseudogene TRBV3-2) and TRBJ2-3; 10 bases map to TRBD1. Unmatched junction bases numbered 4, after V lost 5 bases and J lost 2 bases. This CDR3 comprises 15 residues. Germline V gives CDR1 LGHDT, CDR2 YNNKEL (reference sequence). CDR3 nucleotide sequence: TGTGCCAGCAGCTCGGGACAGGGGAACACAGATACGCAGTATTTT. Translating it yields CASSSGQGNTDTQYF.

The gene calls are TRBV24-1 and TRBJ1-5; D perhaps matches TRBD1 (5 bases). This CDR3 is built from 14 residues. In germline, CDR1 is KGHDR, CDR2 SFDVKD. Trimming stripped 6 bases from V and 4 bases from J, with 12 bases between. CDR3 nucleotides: TGTGCCACCAGTCCTCCTGGGGGGAATCAGCCCCAGCATTTT. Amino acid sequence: CATSPPGGNQPQHF.

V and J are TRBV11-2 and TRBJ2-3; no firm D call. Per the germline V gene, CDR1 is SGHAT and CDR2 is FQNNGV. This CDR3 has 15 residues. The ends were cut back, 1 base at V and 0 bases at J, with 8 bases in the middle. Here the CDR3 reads CASSLVPGSTDTQYF. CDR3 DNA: TGTGCCAGCAGCTTAGTACCAGGAAGCACAGATACGCAGTATTTT.

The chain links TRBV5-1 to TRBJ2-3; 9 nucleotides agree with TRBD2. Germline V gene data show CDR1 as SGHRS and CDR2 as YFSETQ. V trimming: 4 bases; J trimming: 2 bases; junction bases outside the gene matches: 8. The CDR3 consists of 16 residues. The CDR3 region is CASSRFAGGITDTQYF. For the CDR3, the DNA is TGCGCCAGCAGCCGATTTGCGGGGGGGATCACAGATACGCAGTATTTT.

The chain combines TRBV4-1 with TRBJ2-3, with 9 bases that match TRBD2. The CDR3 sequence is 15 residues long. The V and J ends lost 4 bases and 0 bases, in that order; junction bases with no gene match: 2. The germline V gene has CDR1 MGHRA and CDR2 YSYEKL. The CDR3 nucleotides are TGCGCCAGCAGCCCAGCGGGGGGTAGCACAGATACGCAGTATTTT. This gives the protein CASSPAGGSTDTQYF.

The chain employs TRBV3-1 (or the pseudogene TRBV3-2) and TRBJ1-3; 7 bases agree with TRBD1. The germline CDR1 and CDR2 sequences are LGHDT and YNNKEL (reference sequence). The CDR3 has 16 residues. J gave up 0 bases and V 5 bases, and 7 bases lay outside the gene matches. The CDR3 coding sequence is TGTGCCAGCAGCTCGACAGGGCTCAGCTCTGGAAACACCATATATTTT. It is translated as CASSSTGLSSGNTIYF.

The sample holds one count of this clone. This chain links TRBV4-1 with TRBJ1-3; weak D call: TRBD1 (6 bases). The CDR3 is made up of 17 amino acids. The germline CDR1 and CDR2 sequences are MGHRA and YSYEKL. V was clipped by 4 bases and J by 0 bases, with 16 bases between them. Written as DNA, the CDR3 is TGCGCCAGCAGCCGAAATTCAGGGGATCTCTCTGGAAACACCATATATTTT. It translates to CASSRNSGDLSGNTIYF.

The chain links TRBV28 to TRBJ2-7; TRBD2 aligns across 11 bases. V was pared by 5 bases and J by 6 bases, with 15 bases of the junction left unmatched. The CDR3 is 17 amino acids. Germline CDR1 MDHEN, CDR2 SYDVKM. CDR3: CASSTPFLAGGGGEQYF. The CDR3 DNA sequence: TGTGCCAGCAGTACCCCCTTCCTAGCGGGAGGAGGAGGCGAGCAGTACTTC.

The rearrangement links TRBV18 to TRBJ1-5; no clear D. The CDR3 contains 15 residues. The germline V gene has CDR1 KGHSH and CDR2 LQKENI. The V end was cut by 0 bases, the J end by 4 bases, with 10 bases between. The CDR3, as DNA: TGTGCCAGCTCACCACCTGCGGCGGGGAATCAGCCCCAGCATTTT. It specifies CASSPPAAGNQPQHF.

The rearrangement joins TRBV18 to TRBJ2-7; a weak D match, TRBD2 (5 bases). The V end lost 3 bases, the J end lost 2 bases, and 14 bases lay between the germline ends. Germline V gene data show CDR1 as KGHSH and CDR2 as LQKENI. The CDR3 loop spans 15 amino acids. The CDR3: CASSPMGVPTYEQYF. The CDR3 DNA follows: TGTGCCAGCTCACCCATGGGAGTCCCAACCTACGAGCAGTACTTC.

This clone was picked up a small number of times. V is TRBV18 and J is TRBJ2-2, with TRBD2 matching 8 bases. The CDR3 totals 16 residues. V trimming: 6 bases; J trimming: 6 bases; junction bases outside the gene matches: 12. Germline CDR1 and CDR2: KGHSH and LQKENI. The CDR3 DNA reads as TGTGCCAGCTCTCCGCTTCTGAGCGGGAGTTCCGGGGAGCTGTTTTTT. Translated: CASSPLLSGSSGELFF.

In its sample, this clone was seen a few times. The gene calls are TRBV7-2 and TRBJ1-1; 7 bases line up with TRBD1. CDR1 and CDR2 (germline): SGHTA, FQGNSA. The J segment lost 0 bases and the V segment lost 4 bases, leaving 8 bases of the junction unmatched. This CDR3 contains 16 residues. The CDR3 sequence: CASSYQGGNMNTEAFF. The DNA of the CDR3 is TGTGCCAGCAGCTACCAGGGGGGCAACATGAACACTGAAGCTTTCTTT.